The 27 T cell receptor beta chains given below trace back to one sample, sequenced in a study of T cells after yellow fever vaccination. TCRdb passed the 5' RACE reads through MiXCR, listing each CDR3 protein once. The repertoire includes hundreds of thousands of distinct CDR3 sequences, about 19% of them detected once, and roughly 19% sits in the top ten. Sample: PBMCs, taken before the yellow fever booster vaccination. These receptors were obtained from a man aged 18 to 30 who received the YFV17D yellow fever vaccine.

J is TRBJ2-4 and V is TRBV12-3 or TRBV12-4; TRBD1 matches at 7 bases. The V gene end was trimmed by 6 bases and the J gene end by 10 bases; junction bases not matched to a gene: 9. CDR3 length equals 13 residues. CDR3 DNA sequence: TGTGCCAGCAGCCGACGAGGGACAGCTATTCAGTACTTC. The encoded protein is CASSRRGTAIQYF.

This clonotype was counted between two and nine times. This chain joins TRBV10-3 and TRBJ2-2; weak D call: TRBD2 (6 bases). The CDR3 extends over 14 amino acids. Trimming left V 10 bases short and J 1 base short, with 13 bases between. Per germline, CDR1 ENHRY and CDR2 SYGVKD. The chain's CDR3 is CANRGTENTGELFF. The CDR3 DNA reads TGTGCCAACCGAGGGACTGAGAACACCGGGGAGCTGTTTTTT.

The V call is TRBV5-6, the J call TRBJ2-1; weak D call: TRBD1 (5 bases). The germline gives CDR1 SGHDT, CDR2 YYEEEE. This CDR3 is 15 amino acids long. The ends were cut back, 0 bases at V and 3 bases at J, with 10 bases in the middle. The CDR3 nucleotides are TGTGCCAGCAGCTTGGCTCCAGGGATCTACAATGAGCAGTTCTTC. Protein: CASSLAPGIYNEQFF.

This clonotype was found once. This sequence joins TRBV19 and TRBJ1-5; D gene unclear. Germline CDR1 is LNHDA and CDR2 is SQIVND (reference sequence). The V end lost 3 bases, the J end lost 2 bases, and 11 bases lay between the germline ends. The CDR3 consists of 15 residues. CDR3: CASSMYSGGNQPQHF. DNA for the CDR3: TGTGCCAGTAGTATGTACAGTGGGGGCAATCAGCCCCAGCATTTT.

The chain has TRBV20-1 and TRBJ2-3; D remains ambiguous. Trimming left V 3 bases short and J 6 bases short, with 7 bases between. This CDR3 comprises 11 residues. The germline gives CDR1 DFQATT, CDR2 SNEGSKA (reference sequence). DNA of the CDR3: TGCAGTGCTAGGTCTTTGGATACGCAGTATTTT. Amino acids: CSARSLDTQYF.

The chain combines TRBV7-9 with TRBJ2-1, with D possibly TRBD2 on 5 matching bases. The germline CDR1 and CDR2 sequences are SEHNR and FQNEAQ (reference sequence). This CDR3 is built from 12 residues. Trimming cost V 4 bases and J 10 bases, with 11 bases left between them. The CDR3 loop reads CASSSVGGEQFF. The CDR3 nucleotides read TGTGCCAGCAGCTCGGTCGGCGGGGAGCAGTTCTTC. Based on the CDR3 plus reference TRBV7-9 and TRBJ2-1, the full variable domain is DTGVSQNPRHKITKRGQNVTFRCDPISEHNRLYWYRQTLGQGPEFLTYFQNEAQLEKSRLLSDRFSAERPKGSFSTLEIQRTEQGDSAMYLCASSSVGGEQFFGPGTRLTVL.

The V and J genes are TRBV6-4 and TRBJ1-6, with TRBD1 matching over 8 bases. The germline gives CDR1 MRHNA, CDR2 SNTAGT. This CDR3 comprises 13 residues. Germline trimming cut 4 bases from V and 9 bases from J; bases unmatched to any gene: 2. The CDR3 spells CASSVQGGSPLHF. The CDR3 DNA reads as TGTGCCAGCAGTGTACAGGGGGGTTCACCCCTCCACTTT.

This chain links TRBV6-1 with TRBJ2-4, with a possible D match to TRBD2 (5 bases). The length of the CDR3 is 16 residues. Germline V gives CDR1 MNHNS, CDR2 SASEGT. The V end lost 4 bases, the J end lost 4 bases, and 17 bases lay between the germline ends. This CDR3 reads CASSGPIGLAKNIQYF. The DNA of the CDR3 is TGTGCCAGCAGTGGACCGATTGGGCTAGCTAAAAACATTCAGTACTTC.

J is TRBJ2-5 and V is TRBV25-1; 9 bases are shared with TRBD1. V trimming: 1 base; J trimming: 1 base; junction bases outside the gene matches: 7. The CDR3 has 17 amino acids. The V gene's germline CDR1 is MGHDK and CDR2 SYGVNS. The CDR3 region is CASSESGTGRIQETQYF. In DNA, the CDR3 is TGTGCCAGCAGTGAATCCGGGACAGGGAGGATCCAAGAGACCCAGTACTTC.

This clonotype was seen only a few times. V and J are TRBV7-9 and TRBJ1-1; D is unclear. V was pared by 5 bases and J by 4 bases, with 14 bases between. CDR3 length: 14 amino acids. Germline lookup yields CDR1 SEHNR and CDR2 FQNEAQ (reference sequence). CDR3 amino acids: CASSSPEKVTEAFF. The CDR3 DNA reads as TGTGCCAGCAGCAGCCCCGAGAAAGTCACTGAAGCTTTCTTT.

The V and J genes are TRBV7-4 and TRBJ1-5; no clear D. CDR3 size: 16 residues. Germline CDR1 SGHVT, CDR2 SQSDAQ. The V gene lost 5 bases and the J gene lost 1 base, with 15 bases spanning the gap. The CDR3, as DNA: TGTGCCAGCAGCCCCGACGGGCAGGACAGCAATCAGCCCCAGCATTTT. Its protein is CASSPDGQDSNQPQHF.

In this sample, this clonotype turned up a few times. The rearrangement links TRBV7-3 to TRBJ2-2, with D perhaps TRBD2 (6 bases). Trimming cost V 5 bases and J 4 bases, with 11 bases left between them. This CDR3 has 14 residues. Germline assignment: CDR1 SGHTA and CDR2 FQGTGA. The CDR3 coding sequence is TGTGCCAGCAGCCTGGACTATTCCACCGGGGAGCTGTTTTTT. Amino acids: CASSLDYSTGELFF. The full variable domain, its missing parts supplied by reference TRBV7-3 and TRBJ2-2, is GAGVSQTPSNKVTEKGKYVELRCDPISGHTALYWYRQSLGQGPEFLIYFQGTGAADDSGLPNDRFFAVRPEGSVSTLKIQRTERGDSAVYLCASSLDYSTGELFFGEGSRLTVL.

This clonotype was counted a few times. This chain uses TRBV5-1 with TRBJ2-5; the match to TRBD1 covers 8 bases. CDR1 SGHRS and CDR2 YFSETQ come from the germline V gene. V dropped 7 bases and J dropped 2; count of bases not matched to a gene: 7. This CDR3 is 14 amino acids long. This CDR3 is CASDRGIGQETQYF. As DNA, the CDR3 is TGCGCCAGCGACAGGGGAATTGGTCAAGAGACCCAGTACTTC.

A few counts support this clonotype. The chain employs TRBV6-2 or TRBV6-3 and TRBJ2-1, with 9 bases aligning to TRBD2. The J segment lost 3 bases and the V segment lost 7 bases, leaving 13 bases of the junction unmatched. Germline CDR1 reads MNHEY; CDR2 reads SVGEGT. The CDR3 contains 17 residues. CDR3 sequence reads: CASIDRAAGGFYNEQFF. CDR3 sequence (DNA): TGTGCCAGCATCGACCGAGCAGCGGGGGGCTTCTACAATGAGCAGTTCTTC.

This clonotype was picked up a small number of times. The rearrangement links TRBV20-1 to TRBJ2-2; D remains unclear. The V end lost 1 base, the J end lost 3 bases, and 12 bases lay between the germline ends. Germline CDR1 reads DFQATT; CDR2 reads SNEGSKA (reference sequence). The CDR3 runs to 15 residues. The CDR3 DNA sequence: TGCAGTGCTAGAGTCCCCGGACGGTACACCGGGGAGCTGTTTTTT. Translation: CSARVPGRYTGELFF.

This clonotype was recorded a few times. V usage is TRBV4-2 and J usage is TRBJ2-7, with a possible D match to TRBD2 (6 bases). Germline CDR1 reads LGHNA; CDR2 reads YNFKEQ. Trimming removed 3 bases at V and 0 bases at J, with 12 bases between. The CDR3 totals 15 residues. CDR3 residues: CASSQGGVSSYEQYF. In nucleotides, the CDR3 is TGTGCCAGCAGCCAGGGCGGGGTAAGCTCCTACGAGCAGTACTTC.

The J gene is TRBJ2-4, the V gene TRBV4-2; 12 nucleotides align to TRBD2. This CDR3 spans 21 amino acids. With V trimmed by 4 bases and J by 0 bases, 16 bases remained unmatched. Germline loops: CDR1 LGHNA, CDR2 YNFKEQ. The CDR3 nucleotides are TGTGCCAGCAGCCCCACCCCCCGGGCTAGCGGGGGGGTTCTAGCCAAAAACATTCAGTACTTC. It codes for CASSPTPRASGGVLAKNIQYF.

This clonotype turned up a few times. The chain is built from TRBV6-6 and TRBJ1-1; TRBD1 aligns across 11 bases. With 5 bases clipped from V and 5 bases from J, the junction kept 4 bases outside the gene matches. The CDR3 consists of 14 residues. Germline CDR1 is MNHNY and CDR2 is SVGAGI (reference sequence). For the CDR3, the DNA is TGTGCCAGCAGTGGACAGGGGGCCAGTACTGAAGCTTTCTTT. Translated, it gives CASSGQGASTEAFF.

There are a few counts of this clonotype. The V gene is TRBV12-3 or TRBV12-4, the J gene TRBJ1-1; no definite D call. V lost 2 bases to trimming and J lost 5 bases, with 6 bases between them. The CDR3 spans 12 residues. The CDR3 region is CASSLTQTEAFF. The CDR3 nucleotides read TGTGCCAGCAGTTTAACTCAGACTGAAGCTTTCTTT.

CDR3 nucleotides: TGTGCCAGTAGTATAGATCAGGGCACCAACAGTGAGCAGTTCTTC. It codes for CASSIDQGTNSEQFF. The J gene is TRBJ2-1, the V gene TRBV19; D is possibly TRBD1 (5 bases). Trimming cost V 0 bases and J 9 bases, with 15 bases left between them. The CDR3 runs to 15 residues. Germline V CDR1 and CDR2: LNHDA, SQIVND (reference sequence).

This clonotype appeared a few times. The chain is built from TRBV4-1 and TRBJ2-1; 9 bases agree with TRBD2. The CDR3 contains 15 residues. The V segment lost 6 bases and the J segment 3 bases; nucleotides outside the gene matches: 6. The V gene's germline CDR1 is MGHRA and CDR2 YSYEKL. The CDR3 coding sequence is TGCGCCAGCAGTCGAGCGGGGGGATACTACAATGAGCAGTTCTTC. It encodes CASSRAGGYYNEQFF.

The gene calls are TRBV3-1 and TRBJ1-2; D remains unclear. The V end lost 1 base, the J end lost 3 bases, and 12 bases lay between the germline ends. Per germline, CDR1 LGHDT and CDR2 YNNKEL (reference sequence). This CDR3 contains 15 residues. The DNA for the CDR3 is TGTGCCAGCAGCCAAGGGGAGGCAGTAGACTATGGCTACACCTTC. It encodes CASSQGEAVDYGYTF.

This clonotype was detected a few times. This chain links TRBV6-2 or TRBV6-3 with TRBJ2-7; D remains ambiguous. V lost 0 bases and J 2 bases, leaving 8 bases between the germline ends. The CDR3 length is 14 residues. Germline CDR1 and CDR2: MNHEY and SVGEGT. For the CDR3, the DNA is TGTGCCAGCAGTTACTCGCCCCCCCCCTACGAGCAGTACTTC. It encodes CASSYSPPPYEQYF.

J is TRBJ1-4 and V is TRBV7-8; no firm D call. The CDR3 is 13 residues long. Germline-derived CDR1 and CDR2 are SGHVS and FQNEAQ. The V end was cut by 5 bases, the J end by 10 bases, with 14 bases between. The CDR3 sequence is CASSPRRDGKLFF. CDR3 nucleotides: TGTGCCAGCAGCCCCAGGCGAGACGGAAAACTGTTTTTT.

Only a few counts were recorded for this clonotype. The CDR3 reads CASSPGGWVTETQYF. In DNA, the CDR3 is TGTGCCAGCAGCCCAGGGGGATGGGTGACAGAGACCCAGTACTTC. This chain connects TRBV7-9 to TRBJ2-5; 7 bases are a match to TRBD1. The V gene's germline CDR1 is SEHNR and CDR2 FQNEAQ (reference sequence). V shed 5 bases and J 4 bases; nucleotides not matched to a gene: 10. The CDR3 runs 15 residues.

The gene calls are TRBV5-1 and TRBJ1-1; tentatively, D is TRBD1 (6 bases). The CDR3 sequence is 15 residues long. The V end lost 4 bases, the J end lost 1 base, and 14 bases lay between the germline ends. Germline CDR1 is SGHRS and CDR2 is YFSETQ. CDR3 coding DNA: TGCGCCAGCAGCCTAGTTGGACAGCCGAACACTGAAGCTTTCTTT. Its translation: CASSLVGQPNTEAFF.

This clonotype has just a few counts. The gene calls are TRBV6-2 or TRBV6-3 and TRBJ1-2; D gene unclear. CDR3 length: 14 residues. V was cut by 5 bases and J by 4 bases, with 14 bases left in between. CDR1 MNHEY and CDR2 SVGEGT come from the germline V gene. CDR3 loop: CASSKRLTGYGYTF. The CDR3 region has the DNA TGTGCCAGCAGTAAGAGACTAACTGGCTATGGCTACACCTTC.